This note documents a single T cell receptor (beta chain) sequence. This sample is drawn from a study of control samples from healthy donors and cancer patients. Assay used: immunoSEQ multiplex PCR; TCRdb lists only in-frame clones, some missing. The sample consists of some 120,000 clones, about 93% of them appearing once. The sequence came from a man aged 25 to 40 in good health. Sequencing input: blood.

The CDR3, as DNA: TGTGCCAGCAGCGAGTCCACGGGCTATGGCTACACCTTC. Protein: CASSESTGYGYTF. The chain links TRBV9 to TRBJ1-2; no clear D gene. The V end lost 3 bases, the J end lost 4 bases, and 10 bases lay between the germline ends. The CDR3 runs to 13 residues. Germline V CDR1 and CDR2: SGDLS, YYNGEE.